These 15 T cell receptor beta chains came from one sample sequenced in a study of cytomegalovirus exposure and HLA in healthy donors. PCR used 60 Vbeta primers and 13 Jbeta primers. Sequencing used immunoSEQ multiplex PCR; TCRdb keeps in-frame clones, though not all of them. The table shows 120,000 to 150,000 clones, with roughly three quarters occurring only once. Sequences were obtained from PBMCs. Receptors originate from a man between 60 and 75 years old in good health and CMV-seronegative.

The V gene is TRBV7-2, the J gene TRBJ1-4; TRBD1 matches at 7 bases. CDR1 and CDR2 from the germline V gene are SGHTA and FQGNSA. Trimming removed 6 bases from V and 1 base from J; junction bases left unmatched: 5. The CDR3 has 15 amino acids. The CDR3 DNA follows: TGTGCCAGCAGTCGTAACAGGGGAACTAATGAAAAACTGTTTTTT. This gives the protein CASSRNRGTNEKLFF.

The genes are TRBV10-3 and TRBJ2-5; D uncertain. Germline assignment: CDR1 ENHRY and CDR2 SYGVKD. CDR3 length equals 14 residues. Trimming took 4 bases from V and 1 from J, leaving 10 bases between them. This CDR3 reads CAISVDTRQETQYF. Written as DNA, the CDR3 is TGTGCCATCAGTGTCGACACCCGCCAAGAGACCCAGTACTTC.

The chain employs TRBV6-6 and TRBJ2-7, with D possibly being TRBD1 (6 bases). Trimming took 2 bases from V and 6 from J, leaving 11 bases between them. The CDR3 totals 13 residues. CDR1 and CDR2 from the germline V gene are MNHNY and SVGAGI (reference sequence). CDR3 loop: CASSYTQGGEQYF. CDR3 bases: TGTGCCAGCAGTTACACCCAAGGGGGCGAGCAGTACTTC.

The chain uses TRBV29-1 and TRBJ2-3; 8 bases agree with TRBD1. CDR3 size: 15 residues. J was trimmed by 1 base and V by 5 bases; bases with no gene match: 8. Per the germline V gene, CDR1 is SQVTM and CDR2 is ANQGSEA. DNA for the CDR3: TGCAGCGTTACACGTGGACAGGGTGGCACAGATACGCAGTATTTT. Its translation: CSVTRGQGGTDTQYF.

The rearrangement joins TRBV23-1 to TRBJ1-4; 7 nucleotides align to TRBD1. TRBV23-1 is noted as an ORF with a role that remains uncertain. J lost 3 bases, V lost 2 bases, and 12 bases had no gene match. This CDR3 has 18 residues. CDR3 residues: CASSQRDRGPGANEKLFF. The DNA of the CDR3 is TGCGCCAGCAGTCAAAGGGACAGAGGACCGGGGGCTAATGAAAAACTGTTTTTT.

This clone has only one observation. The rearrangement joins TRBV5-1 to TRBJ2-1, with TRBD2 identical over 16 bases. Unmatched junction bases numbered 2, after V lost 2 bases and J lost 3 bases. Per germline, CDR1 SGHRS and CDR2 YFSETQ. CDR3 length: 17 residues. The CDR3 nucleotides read TGCGCCAGCAGCTTCGGGACTAGCGGGAGGGGCTACAATGAGCAGTTCTTC. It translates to CASSFGTSGRGYNEQFF.

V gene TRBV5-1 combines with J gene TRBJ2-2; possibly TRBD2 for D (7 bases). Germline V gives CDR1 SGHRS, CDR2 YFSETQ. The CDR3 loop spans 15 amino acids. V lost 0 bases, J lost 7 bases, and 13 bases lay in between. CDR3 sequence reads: CASSLAGGPGGELFF. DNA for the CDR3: TGCGCCAGCAGCTTGGCCGGGGGGCCGGGCGGGGAGCTGTTTTTT.

Written as DNA, the CDR3 is TGTGCCAGCAGCTTAGCGGGAAGGGGCAATGAGCAGTTCTTC. It codes for CASSLAGRGNEQFF. The chain joins TRBV7-2 to TRBJ2-1, with D possibly being TRBD1 (5 bases). The V gene's germline CDR1 is SGHTA and CDR2 FQGNSA. V shed 0 bases and J shed 6 bases, with 9 bases lying between them. The CDR3 has 14 amino acids.

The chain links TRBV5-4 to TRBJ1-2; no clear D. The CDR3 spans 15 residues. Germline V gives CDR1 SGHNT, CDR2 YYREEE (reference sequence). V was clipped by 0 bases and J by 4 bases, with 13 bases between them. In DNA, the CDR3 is TGTGCCAGCAGCTTGGACAGCCCGACCGCCTATGGCTACACCTTC. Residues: CASSLDSPTAYGYTF.

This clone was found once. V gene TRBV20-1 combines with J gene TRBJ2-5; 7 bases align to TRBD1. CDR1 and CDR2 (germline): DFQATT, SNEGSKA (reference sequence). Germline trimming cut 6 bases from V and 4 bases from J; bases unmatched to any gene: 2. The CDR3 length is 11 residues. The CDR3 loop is CSAYRGETQYF. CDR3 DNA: TGCAGTGCGTACAGGGGAGAGACCCAGTACTTC.

The CDR3 protein is CASSLLPGGSDEKLFF. The CDR3 DNA is TGCGCCAGCAGCTTGTTGCCCGGGGGGTCGGATGAAAAACTGTTTTTT. The chain has TRBV5-1 and TRBJ1-4; TRBD1 might be the D (5 bases). The CDR3 is 16 amino acids. Germline loops: CDR1 SGHRS, CDR2 YFSETQ. V dropped 1 base and J dropped 6 bases, with 16 bases sitting between them.

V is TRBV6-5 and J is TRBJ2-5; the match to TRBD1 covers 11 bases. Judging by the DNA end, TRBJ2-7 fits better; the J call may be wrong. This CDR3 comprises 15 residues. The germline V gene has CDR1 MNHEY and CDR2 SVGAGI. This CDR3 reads CASSPQGQGGYEQYF. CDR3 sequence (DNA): TGTGCCAGCAGCCCCCAGGGACAGGGGGGTTACGAGCAGTACTTC.

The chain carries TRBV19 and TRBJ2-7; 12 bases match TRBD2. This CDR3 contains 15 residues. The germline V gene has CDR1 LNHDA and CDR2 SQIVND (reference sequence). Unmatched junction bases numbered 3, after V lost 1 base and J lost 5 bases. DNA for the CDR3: TGTGCCAGTAGTATAGGACTAGCGGGAGTCAACGAGCAGTACTTC. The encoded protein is CASSIGLAGVNEQYF.

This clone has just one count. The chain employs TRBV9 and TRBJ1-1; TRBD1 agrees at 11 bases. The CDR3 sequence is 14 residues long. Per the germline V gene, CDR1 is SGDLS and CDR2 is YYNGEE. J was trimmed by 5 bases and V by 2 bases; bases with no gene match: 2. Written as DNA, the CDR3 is TGTGCCAGCAGCGTCTGGGACAGGGGGACTGAAGCTTTCTTT. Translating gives CASSVWDRGTEAFF. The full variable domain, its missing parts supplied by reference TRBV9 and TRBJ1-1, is DSGVTQTPKHLITATGQRVTLRCSPRSGDLSVYWYQQSLDQGLQFLIQYYNGEERAKGNILERFSAQQFPDLHSELNLSSLELGDSALYFCASSVWDRGTEAFFGQGTRLTVV.

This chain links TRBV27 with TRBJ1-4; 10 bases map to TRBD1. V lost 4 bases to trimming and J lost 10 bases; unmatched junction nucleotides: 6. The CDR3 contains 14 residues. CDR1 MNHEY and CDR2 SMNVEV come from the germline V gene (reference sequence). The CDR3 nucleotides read TGTGCCAGCAGTTACAGACAGGGGGCGGTAAAACTGTTTTTT. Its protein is CASSYRQGAVKLFF.